The clone carrying this T cell receptor (beta chain) has just one count. V shed 2 bases, J shed 6 bases, and the junction held 5 bases outside the gene matches. Germline V CDR1 and CDR2: MNHEY, SMNVEV (reference sequence). The CDR3 length is 14 residues. This sample is part of a study of blood T cell repertoires in COVID-19. Study at large: Spain, Italy and the United States supplied samples that represented acute and convalescent COVID-19. Sources were T cells, B-cell-depleted T cells, or PBMCs; the material itself was cDNA or gDNA.

Authors' methods: Amplification with reference gene primers provided the estimates of nucleated cell counts. The protocol was immunoSEQ multiplex PCR, while the TCRdb copy is restricted to in-frame clones and leaves out a portion. The V and J calls and clone size are taken from that table; D and trimming were inferred from the DNA. The sample records around 220,000 clones, roughly 84% being singletons. The sequencing sample was made of peripheral blood. The chain employs TRBV27 and TRBJ1-2; 8 bases match TRBD1. This TCR was recovered from a man between 35 and 55 years old with active or convalescent COVID-19. CDR3 protein: CASSLRGDRHGYTF. CDR3 in DNA: TGTGCCAGCAGTTTAAGGGGGGACAGGCATGGCTACACCTTC.